These 8 T cell receptor beta chains came from one sample sequenced in a study of cytomegalovirus exposure and HLA in healthy donors. This PCR relied on a set of 60 Vbeta primers and 13 Jbeta primers. The protocol was immunoSEQ multiplex PCR, while the TCRdb copy is restricted to in-frame clones and leaves out a portion. Of about 130,000 clones listed, about 81% were seen once; the top ten hold over 4.5%. Sequencing input: PBMCs. The receptors stem from a woman in her 40s in good health and CMV-seropositive.

The chain carries TRBV28 and TRBJ2-3, with 10 bases identical to TRBD2. Trimming at V came to 2 bases and at J to 5 bases, leaving 4 bases not matched to a gene. The CDR3 length is 15 residues. CDR1 and CDR2 from the germline V gene are MDHEN and SYDVKM. The CDR3, as DNA: TGTGCCAGCAGTTTACTAGCGGGAGCGAAAGATACGCAGTATTTT. This codes for CASSLLAGAKDTQYF.

This chain connects TRBV7-6 to TRBJ2-3; 10 bases are shared with TRBD2. Per the germline V gene, CDR1 is SGHVS and CDR2 is FNYEAQ. This CDR3 has 15 residues. V shed 4 bases, J shed 1 base, and the junction held 2 bases outside the gene matches. This chain's CDR3 is CASSYLAGGTDTQYF. In DNA, the CDR3 is TGTGCCAGCAGCTACCTAGCGGGAGGCACAGATACGCAGTATTTT.

The CDR3 is CASSGMDRGPYEQYF. For the CDR3, the DNA is TGCGCCAGCAGCGGGATGGACAGGGGCCCCTACGAGCAGTACTTC. V and J are TRBV5-1 and TRBJ2-5; 9 nucleotides match TRBD1. The tail of the sequence fits TRBJ2-7 better, so the J call may be wrong. The CDR3 has 15 residues. Per the germline V gene, CDR1 is SGHRS and CDR2 is YFSETQ.

Notes on this clone: A read error is likely, as this CDR3 ends without the conserved phenylalanine or tryptophan. No DNA is shown, since the ends of the CDR3 on it are uncertain; the CDR3 is the one TCRdb lists. The V call is TRBV13, the J call TRBJ2-3; TRBD2, the table's D call, lacks a check against the DNA. The germline gives CDR1 PRHDT, CDR2 FYEKMQ (reference sequence). Counting both end residues, the CDR3 totals 12 amino acids. The CDR3 loop is CASSFRTGPPYI.

V usage is TRBV4-1 and J usage is TRBJ1-2, with a possible D match to TRBD1 (5 bases). This CDR3 is 14 amino acids long. CDR1 is MGHRA, CDR2 YSYEKL, per germline. V dropped 1 base and J dropped 4 bases, with 10 bases sitting between them. CDR3 sequence (DNA): TGCGCCAGCAGCCAAGGGGGGGAGGGCTATGGCTACACCTTC. Protein product: CASSQGGEGYGYTF.

The gene calls are TRBV11-3 and TRBJ2-2, with 7 bases aligning to TRBD2. After removal of 4 bases from V and 0 bases from J, the junction contained 11 bases not matched to a gene. This CDR3 has 18 residues. The germline V gene encodes CDR1 SGHNT and CDR2 YENEEA. CDR3 coding DNA: TGTGCCAGCAGCTCGGTGCCGGGGCGGGAGCCGAACACCGGGGAGCTGTTTTTT. This translates into CASSSVPGREPNTGELFF. Looking up the rest from reference TRBV11-3 and TRBJ2-2 gives the full variable domain: EAGVVQSPRYKIIEKKQPVAFWCNPISGHNTLYWYLQNLGQGPELLIRYENEEAVDDSQLPKDRFSAERLKGVDSTLKIQPAELGDSAVYLCASSSVPGREPNTGELFFGEGSRLTVL.

The CDR3 loop reads CAWRLRQGATEAFF. As DNA, the CDR3 is TGTGCCTGGAGGCTCCGACAGGGTGCCACTGAAGCTTTCTTT. The rearrangement links TRBV30 to TRBJ1-1; TRBD1 aligns across 7 bases. The germline gives CDR1 GTSNPN, CDR2 SVGIG (reference sequence). Unmatched junction bases numbered 8, after V lost 3 bases and J lost 4 bases. The CDR3 has 14 residues.

On this clone itself: Different DNA sequences within this sample yield the same CDR3. The rearrangement joins TRBV7-3 to TRBJ2-2; no firm D call. This CDR3 has 13 residues. Germline V gene lookup returns CDR1 SGHTA and CDR2 FQGTGA. The germline V and J ends were trimmed by 5 bases and 0 bases, with 4 bases remaining between them. CDR3 DNA sequence: TGTGCCAGCAGCGACACGAACACCGGGGAGCTGTTTTTT. This encodes CASSDTNTGELFF.